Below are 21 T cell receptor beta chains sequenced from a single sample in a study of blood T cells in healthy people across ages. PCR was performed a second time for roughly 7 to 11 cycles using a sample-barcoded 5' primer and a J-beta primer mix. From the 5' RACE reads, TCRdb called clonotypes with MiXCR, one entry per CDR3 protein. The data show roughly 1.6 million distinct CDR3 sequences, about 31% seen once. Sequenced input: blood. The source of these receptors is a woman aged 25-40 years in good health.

The CDR3 spells CASSTRGPGYTF. CDR3 DNA: TGTGCCAGCAGCACCCGGGGCCCCGGCTACACCTTC. This sequence joins TRBV12-3 or TRBV12-4 and TRBJ1-2, with TRBD1 as a possible D gene (5 bases). V was trimmed by 6 bases and J by 8 bases, leaving 13 bases between them. CDR3 length: 12 amino acids.

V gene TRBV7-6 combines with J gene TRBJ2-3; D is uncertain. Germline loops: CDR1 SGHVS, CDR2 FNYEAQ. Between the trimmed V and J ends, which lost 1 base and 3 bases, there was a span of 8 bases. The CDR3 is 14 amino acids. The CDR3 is CASSLGSWTDTQYF. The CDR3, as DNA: TGTGCCAGCAGCTTAGGTAGTTGGACAGATACGCAGTATTTT.

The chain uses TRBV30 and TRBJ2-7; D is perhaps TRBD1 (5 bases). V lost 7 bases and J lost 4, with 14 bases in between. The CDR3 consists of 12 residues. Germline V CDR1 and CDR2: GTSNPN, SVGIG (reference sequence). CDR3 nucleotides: TGTGCCTCGGAACAGGCGGCGTACGAGCAGTACTTC. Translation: CASEQAAYEQYF.

CDR3 in DNA: TGCGCCAGCAGCTCACAGGGGTTGAGCTCCTACGAGCAGTACTTC. Its translation: CASSSQGLSSYEQYF. The chain carries TRBV5-1 and TRBJ2-7, with TRBD1 identical over 7 bases. The CDR3 totals 15 residues. Trimming took 3 bases from V and 0 from J; bases not matched to a gene: 6. Germline V gives CDR1 SGHRS, CDR2 YFSETQ. Looking up the rest from reference TRBV5-1 and TRBJ2-7 gives the full variable domain: KAGVTQTPRYLIKTRGQQVTLSCSPISGHRSVSWYQQTPGQGLQFLFEYFSETQRNKGNFPGRFSGRQFSNSRSEMNVSTLELGDSALYLCASSSQGLSSYEQYFGPGTRLTVT.

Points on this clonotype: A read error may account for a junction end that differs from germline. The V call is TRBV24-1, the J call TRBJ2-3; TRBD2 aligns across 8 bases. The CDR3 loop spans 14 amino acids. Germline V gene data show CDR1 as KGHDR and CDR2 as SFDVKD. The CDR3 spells CATSGLARTDAQYF. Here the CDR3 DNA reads TGTGCCACCAGCGGACTAGCCCGCACAGATGCGCAGTATTTT.

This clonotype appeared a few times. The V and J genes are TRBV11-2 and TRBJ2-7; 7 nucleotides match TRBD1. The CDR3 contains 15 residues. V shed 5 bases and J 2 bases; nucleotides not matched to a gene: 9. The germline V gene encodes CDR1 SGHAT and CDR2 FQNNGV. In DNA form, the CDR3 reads TGTGCCAGCAGCATAGGGTTCGGGACAGCCTACGAGCAGTACTTC. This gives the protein CASSIGFGTAYEQYF.

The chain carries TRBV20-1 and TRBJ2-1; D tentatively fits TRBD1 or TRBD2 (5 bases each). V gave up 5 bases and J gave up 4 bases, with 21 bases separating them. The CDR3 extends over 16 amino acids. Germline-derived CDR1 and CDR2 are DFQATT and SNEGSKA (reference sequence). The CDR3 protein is CSALTYRVEGYNEQFF. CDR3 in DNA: TGCAGTGCTTTAACCTACCGTGTTGAGGGGTACAATGAGCAGTTCTTC.

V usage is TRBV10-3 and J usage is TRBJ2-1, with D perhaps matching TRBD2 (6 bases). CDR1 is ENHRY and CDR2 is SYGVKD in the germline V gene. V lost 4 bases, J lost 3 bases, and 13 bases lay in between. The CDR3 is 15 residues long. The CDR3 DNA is TGTGCCATCAGTGGAGGCGGGGTGATCTACAATGAGCAGTTCTTC. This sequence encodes CAISGGGVIYNEQFF.

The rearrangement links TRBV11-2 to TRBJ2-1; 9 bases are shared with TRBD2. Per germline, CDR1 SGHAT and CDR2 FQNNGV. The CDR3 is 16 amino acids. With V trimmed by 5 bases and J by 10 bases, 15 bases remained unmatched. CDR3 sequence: CASSPSKAGGPREQFF. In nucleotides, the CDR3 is TGTGCCAGCAGCCCCTCTAAGGCGGGGGGGCCAAGGGAGCAGTTCTTC.

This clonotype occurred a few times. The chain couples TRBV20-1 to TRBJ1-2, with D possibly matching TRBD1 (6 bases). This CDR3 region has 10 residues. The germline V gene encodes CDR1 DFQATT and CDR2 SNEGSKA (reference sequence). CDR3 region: CGTRNYGYTF. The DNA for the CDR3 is TGCGGGACAAGAAACTATGGCTACACCTTC.

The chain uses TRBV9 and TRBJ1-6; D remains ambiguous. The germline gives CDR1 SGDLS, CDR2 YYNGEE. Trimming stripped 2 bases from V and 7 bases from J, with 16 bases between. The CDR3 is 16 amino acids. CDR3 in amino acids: CASSVEPGESNSPLHF. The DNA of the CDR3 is TGTGCCAGCAGCGTTGAACCGGGAGAAAGCAATTCACCCCTCCACTTT.

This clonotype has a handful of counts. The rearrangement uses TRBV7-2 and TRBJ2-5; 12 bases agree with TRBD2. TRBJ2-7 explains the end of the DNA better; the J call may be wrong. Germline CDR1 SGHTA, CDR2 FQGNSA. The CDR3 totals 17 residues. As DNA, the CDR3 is TGTGCCAGCAGCTTCGACCAAGGACTAGCGGGACGTGACGAGCAGTACTTC. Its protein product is CASSFDQGLAGRDEQYF.

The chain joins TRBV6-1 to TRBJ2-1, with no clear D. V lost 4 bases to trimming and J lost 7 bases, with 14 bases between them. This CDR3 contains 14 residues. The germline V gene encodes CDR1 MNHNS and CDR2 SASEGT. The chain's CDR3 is CASSALGRLNEQFF. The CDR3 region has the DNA TGTGCCAGCAGTGCTCTGGGCCGCTTGAATGAGCAGTTCTTC.

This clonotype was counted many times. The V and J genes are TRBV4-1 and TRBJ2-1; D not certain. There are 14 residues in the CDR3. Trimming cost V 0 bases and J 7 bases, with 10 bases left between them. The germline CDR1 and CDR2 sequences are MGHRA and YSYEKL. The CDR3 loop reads CASSQEIVGNEQFF. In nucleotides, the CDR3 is TGCGCCAGCAGCCAAGAAATCGTGGGAAATGAGCAGTTCTTC.

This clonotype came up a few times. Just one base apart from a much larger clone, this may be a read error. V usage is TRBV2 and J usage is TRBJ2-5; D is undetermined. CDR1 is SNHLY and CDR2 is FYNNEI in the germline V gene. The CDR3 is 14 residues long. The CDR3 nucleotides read TGTGCCAGCAGGGAAGCACCGTTCCAAGAGACCCAGTACTTC. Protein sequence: CASREAPFQETQYF.

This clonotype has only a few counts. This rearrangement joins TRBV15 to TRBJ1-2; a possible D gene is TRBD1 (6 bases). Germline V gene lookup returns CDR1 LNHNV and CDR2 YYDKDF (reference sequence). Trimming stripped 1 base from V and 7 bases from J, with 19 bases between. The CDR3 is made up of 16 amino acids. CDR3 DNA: TGTGCCACCAGCAGAGCGGTGGCAGGGGTAACTCGTGGCTACACCTTC. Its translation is CATSRAVAGVTRGYTF.

The DNA for the CDR3 is TGTGCCAGCAGCGCTTGGACTAGTGATACGCAGTATTTT. Translated, it gives CASSAWTSDTQYF. This chain uses TRBV7-6 with TRBJ2-3, with TRBD2 matching 7 bases. J gave up 6 bases and V 5 bases, and 5 bases lay outside the gene matches. The CDR3 spans 13 residues. Per the germline V gene, CDR1 is SGHVS and CDR2 is FNYEAQ.

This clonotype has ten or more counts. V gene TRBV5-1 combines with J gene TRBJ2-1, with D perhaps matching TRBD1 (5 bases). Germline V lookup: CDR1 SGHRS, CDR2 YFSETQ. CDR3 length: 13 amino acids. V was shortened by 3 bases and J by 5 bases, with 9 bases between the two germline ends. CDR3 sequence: CASSWYRNNEQFF. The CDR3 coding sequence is TGCGCCAGCAGCTGGTACAGGAACAATGAGCAGTTCTTC.

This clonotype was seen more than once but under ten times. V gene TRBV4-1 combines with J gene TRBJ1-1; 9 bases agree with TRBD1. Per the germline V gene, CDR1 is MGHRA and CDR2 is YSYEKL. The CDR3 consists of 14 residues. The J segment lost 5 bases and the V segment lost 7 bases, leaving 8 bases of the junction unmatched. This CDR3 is CASTNRGRKTEAFF. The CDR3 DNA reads TGCGCCAGCACGAACAGGGGGCGGAAGACTGAAGCTTTCTTT.

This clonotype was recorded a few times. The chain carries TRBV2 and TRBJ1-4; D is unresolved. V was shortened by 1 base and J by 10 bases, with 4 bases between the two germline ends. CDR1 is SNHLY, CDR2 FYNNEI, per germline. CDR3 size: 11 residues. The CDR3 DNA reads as TGTGCCAGCAGTGAAGGGGGAAAACTGTTTTTT. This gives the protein CASSEGGKLFF.

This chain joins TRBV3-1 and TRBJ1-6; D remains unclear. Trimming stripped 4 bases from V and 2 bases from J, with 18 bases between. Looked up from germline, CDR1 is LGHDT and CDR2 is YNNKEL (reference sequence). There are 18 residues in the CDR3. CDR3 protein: CASSLRPRGSAYNSPLHF. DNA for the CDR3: TGTGCCAGCAGCCTTCGCCCTCGAGGGAGCGCCTATAATTCACCCCTCCACTTT.